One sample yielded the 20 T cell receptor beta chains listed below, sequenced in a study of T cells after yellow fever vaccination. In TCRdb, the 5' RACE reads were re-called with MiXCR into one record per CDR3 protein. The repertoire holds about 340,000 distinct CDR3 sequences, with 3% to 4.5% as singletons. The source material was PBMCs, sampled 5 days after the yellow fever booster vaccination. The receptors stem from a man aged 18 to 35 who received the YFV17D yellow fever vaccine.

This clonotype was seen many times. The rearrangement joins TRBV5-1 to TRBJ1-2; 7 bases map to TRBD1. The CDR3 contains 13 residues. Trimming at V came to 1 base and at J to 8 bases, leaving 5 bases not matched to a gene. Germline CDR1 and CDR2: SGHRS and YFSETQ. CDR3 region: CASSLTGASGYTF. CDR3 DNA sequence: TGCGCCAGCAGCTTGACAGGGGCCAGCGGCTACACCTTC.

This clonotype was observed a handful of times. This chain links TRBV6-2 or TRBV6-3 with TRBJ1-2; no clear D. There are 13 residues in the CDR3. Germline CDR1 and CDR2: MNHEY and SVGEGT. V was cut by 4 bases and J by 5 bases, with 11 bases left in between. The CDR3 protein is CASSWWTEYGYTF. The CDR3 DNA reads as TGTGCCAGCAGTTGGTGGACGGAATATGGCTACACCTTC.

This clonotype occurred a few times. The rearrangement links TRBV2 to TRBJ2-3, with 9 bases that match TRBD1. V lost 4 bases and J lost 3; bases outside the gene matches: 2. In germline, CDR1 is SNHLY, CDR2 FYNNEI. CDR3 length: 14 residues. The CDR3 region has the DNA TGTGCCAGCAGTGGGGACAGGGAGACAGATACGCAGTATTTT. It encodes CASSGDRETDTQYF.

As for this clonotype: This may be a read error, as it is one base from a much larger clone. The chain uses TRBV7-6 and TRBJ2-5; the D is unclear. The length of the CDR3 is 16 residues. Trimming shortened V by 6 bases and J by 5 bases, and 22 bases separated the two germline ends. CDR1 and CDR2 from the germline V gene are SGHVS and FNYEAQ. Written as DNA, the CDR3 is TGTGCCAGCAGATTCTGGAGCGTTCAGCTGGGGGAGACCCAGTACTTC. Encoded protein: CASRFWSVQLGETQYF. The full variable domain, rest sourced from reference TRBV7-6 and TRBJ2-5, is GAGVSQSPRYKVTKRGQDVALRCDPISGHVSLYWYRQALGQGPEFLTYFNYEAQQDKSGLPNDRFSAERPEGSISTLTIQRTEQRDSAMYRCASRFWSVQLGETQYFGPGTRLLVL.

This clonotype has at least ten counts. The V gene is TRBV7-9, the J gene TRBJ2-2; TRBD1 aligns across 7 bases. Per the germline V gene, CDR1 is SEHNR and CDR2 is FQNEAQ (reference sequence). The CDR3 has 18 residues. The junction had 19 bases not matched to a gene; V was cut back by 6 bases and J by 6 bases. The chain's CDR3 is CASRGPLRTGPMAGELFF. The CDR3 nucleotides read TGTGCCAGCAGAGGACCACTTCGGACAGGCCCCATGGCCGGGGAGCTGTTTTTT.

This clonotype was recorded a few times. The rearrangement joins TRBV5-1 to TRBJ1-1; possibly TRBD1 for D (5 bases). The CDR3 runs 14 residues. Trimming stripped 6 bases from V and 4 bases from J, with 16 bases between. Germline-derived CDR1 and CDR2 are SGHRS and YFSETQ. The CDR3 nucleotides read TGCGCCAGCACTTCGCAGGGAGCAACCACTGAAGCTTTCTTT. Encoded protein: CASTSQGATTEAFF.

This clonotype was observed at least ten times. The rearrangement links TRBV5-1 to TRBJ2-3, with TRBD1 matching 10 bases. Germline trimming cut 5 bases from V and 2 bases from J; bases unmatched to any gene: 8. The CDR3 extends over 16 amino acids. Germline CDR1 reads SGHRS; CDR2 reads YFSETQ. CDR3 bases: TGCGCCAGCAGGTACGACAGGGGGCGACCCACAGATACGCAGTATTTT. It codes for CASRYDRGRPTDTQYF.

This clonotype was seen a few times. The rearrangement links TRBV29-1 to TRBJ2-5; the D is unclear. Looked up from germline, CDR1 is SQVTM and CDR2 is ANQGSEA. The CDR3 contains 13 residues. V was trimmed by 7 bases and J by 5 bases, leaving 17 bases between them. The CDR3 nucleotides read TGCAGCGCCTCTCAGTGGGCCGTGGAGACCCAGTACTTC. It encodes CSASQWAVETQYF.

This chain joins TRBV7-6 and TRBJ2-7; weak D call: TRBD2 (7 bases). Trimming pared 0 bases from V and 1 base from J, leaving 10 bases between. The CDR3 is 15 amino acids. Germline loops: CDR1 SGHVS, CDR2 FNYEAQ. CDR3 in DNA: TGTGCCAGCAGCTTAGCGGGGGGGCCGTCCTACGAGCAGTACGTC. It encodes CASSLAGGPSYEQYV.

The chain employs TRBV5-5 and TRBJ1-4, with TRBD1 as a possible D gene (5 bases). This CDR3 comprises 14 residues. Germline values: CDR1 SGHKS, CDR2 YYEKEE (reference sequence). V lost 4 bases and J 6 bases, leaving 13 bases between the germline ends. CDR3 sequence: CASSRGSYDEKLFF. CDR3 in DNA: TGTGCCAGCAGCCGGGGGAGCTACGATGAAAAACTGTTTTTT.

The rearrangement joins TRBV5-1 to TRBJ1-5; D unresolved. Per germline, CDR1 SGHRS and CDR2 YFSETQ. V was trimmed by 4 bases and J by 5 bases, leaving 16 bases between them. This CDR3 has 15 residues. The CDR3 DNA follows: TGCGCCAGCAGCCTCTCCAATCCCTGGGATCAGCCCCAGCATTTT. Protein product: CASSLSNPWDQPQHF. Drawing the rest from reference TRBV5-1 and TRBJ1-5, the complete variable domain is KAGVTQTPRYLIKTRGQQVTLSCSPISGHRSVSWYQQTPGQGLQFLFEYFSETQRNKGNFPGRFSGRQFSNSRSEMNVSTLELGDSALYLCASSLSNPWDQPQHFGDGTRLSIL.

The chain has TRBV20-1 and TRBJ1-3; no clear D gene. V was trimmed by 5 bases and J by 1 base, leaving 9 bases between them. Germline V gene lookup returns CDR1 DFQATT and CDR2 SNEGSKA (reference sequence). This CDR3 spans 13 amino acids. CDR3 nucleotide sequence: TGCAGTGCTGCAGACTTGTCTGGAAACACCATATATTTT. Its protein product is CSAADLSGNTIYF.

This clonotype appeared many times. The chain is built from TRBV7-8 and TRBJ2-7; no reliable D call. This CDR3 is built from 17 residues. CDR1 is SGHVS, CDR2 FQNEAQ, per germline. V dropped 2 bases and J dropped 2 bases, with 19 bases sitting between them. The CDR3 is CASSLSVEQPLPYEQYF. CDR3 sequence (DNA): TGTGCCAGCAGCTTATCGGTAGAGCAGCCCTTACCCTACGAGCAGTACTTC.

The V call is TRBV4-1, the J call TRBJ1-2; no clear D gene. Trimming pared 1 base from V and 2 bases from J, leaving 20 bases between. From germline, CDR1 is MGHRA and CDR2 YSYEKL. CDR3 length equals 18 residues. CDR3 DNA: TGCGCCAGCAGCCAAGTTAACCCTCTCGGGGTAGGGAACTATGGCTACACCTTC. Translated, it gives CASSQVNPLGVGNYGYTF.

CDR3 sequence reads: CSATPPGTDTQYF. Written as DNA, the CDR3 is TGCAGTGCCACGCCGCCGGGGACAGATACGCAGTATTTT. The V call is TRBV20-1, the J call TRBJ2-3, with D maybe TRBD2 (5 bases). The V gene lost 6 bases and the J gene lost 3 bases, with 13 bases spanning the gap. CDR1 is DFQATT, CDR2 SNEGSKA, per germline (reference sequence). The CDR3 covers 13 residues.

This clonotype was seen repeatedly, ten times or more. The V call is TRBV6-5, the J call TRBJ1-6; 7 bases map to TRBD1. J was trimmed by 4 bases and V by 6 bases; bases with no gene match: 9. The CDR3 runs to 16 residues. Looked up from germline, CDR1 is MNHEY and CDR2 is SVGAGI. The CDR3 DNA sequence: TGTGCCAGCAGCCGGGACAGAAAAACTTATAATTCACCCCTCCACTTT. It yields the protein CASSRDRKTYNSPLHF.

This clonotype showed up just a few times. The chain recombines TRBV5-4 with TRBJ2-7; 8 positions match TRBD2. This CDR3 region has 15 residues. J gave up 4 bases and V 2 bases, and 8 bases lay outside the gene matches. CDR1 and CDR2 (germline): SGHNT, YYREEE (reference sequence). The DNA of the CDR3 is TGTGCCAGCAGCTTCCGGCGGGGGGAAACTTACGAGCAGTACTTC. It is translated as CASSFRRGETYEQYF.

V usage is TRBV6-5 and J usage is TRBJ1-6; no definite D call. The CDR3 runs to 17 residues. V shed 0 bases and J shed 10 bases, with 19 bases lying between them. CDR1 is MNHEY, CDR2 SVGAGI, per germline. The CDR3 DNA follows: TGTGCCAGCAGTTACTCGAATTTGAGGGTGGAGGAGTCACCCCTCCACTTT. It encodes CASSYSNLRVEESPLHF.

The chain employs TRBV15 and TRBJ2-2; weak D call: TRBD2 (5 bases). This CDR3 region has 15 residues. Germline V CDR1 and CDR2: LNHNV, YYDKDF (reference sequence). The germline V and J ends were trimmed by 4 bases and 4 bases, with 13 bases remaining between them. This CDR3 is CATSTLRTSTGELFF. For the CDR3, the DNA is TGTGCCACCAGCACCCTGCGTACTAGCACCGGGGAGCTGTTTTTT.

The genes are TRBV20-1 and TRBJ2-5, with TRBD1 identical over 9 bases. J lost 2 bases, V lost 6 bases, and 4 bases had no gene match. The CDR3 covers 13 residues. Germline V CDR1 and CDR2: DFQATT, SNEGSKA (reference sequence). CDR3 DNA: TGCAGTGCAAAGACAGGGGGACAAGAGACCCAGTACTTC. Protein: CSAKTGGQETQYF.